This T cell receptor (beta chain) originates from a study of blood T cell repertoires in COVID-19 (dated by TCRdb to 2018 to 2020). Broadly, across the study: Samples covering the acute and convalescent phases of COVID-19 were provided by collaborators in the United States, Italy and Spain. The prospective study material was composed of cDNA or gDNA derived from T cells, B-cell-depleted T cells, or PBMCs. Subjects who had been exposed to COVID-19, were actively infected with it, or had recovered from it provided the deeply sampled blood TCRbeta repertoires that made up the dataset. The repertoires were released in a freely available public database meant as a resource for research on the immune response to SARS-CoV-2. The samples were drawn from two sources: the first 160 participants of the ongoing ImmuneRACE study, and 950 to 1,500 subjects contributed by 6 global collaborators. The sample metadata nearly always contained a de-identified subject ID, COVID-19 status, age in years and sex. HLA class I and class II types, where available, came from metadata supplied by the sample provider rather than from assay-based typing.

There are 15 amino acids in the CDR3, from cysteine to phenylalanine inclusive. The DNA shown is the 45-base CDR3, in frame from base 1. The V and J ends are trimmed by 2 bases and 7 bases, leaving 18 bases between them. Looking up the germline V gene (reference sequence) yields CDR1 GTSNPN and CDR2 SVGIG. Each collaborating institution followed its own protocols to collect whole blood in K2EDTA tubes. For TCRbeta analysis, collaborators shipped samples as frozen whole blood, isolated PBMCs, or DNA extracted from either of those sample types. This clone was picked up a small number of times. Its antigen has not been determined. The record has no base qualities; no much larger clone is one base away. TCRbeta CDR3 regions were amplified from genomic DNA by means of the immunoSEQ Assay, a bias-controlled multiplex PCR. The published analysis was carried out like this. The number of nucleated cells in each sample was estimated by amplification of reference gene primers within the assay. Sequence reads were collapsed and filtered to measure the absolute abundance of every unique TCRbeta CDR3 rearrangement. For each sample, productive Simpson clonality was calculated as the square root of Simpson's diversity index across productive rearrangements. TCRdb mirrors the immuneACCESS table, restricted to in-frame sequences. Some clones are absent from its copies; in checked studies, under half trace to an unresolved V gene, and the reason for the others is unknown. That table supplies the V and J calls and clone size; D and trimming were determined from the DNA. The sample table shows under 200,000 clones, and 80% are seen once. The top ten constitute 6.5% to 7% of the sample.

Results the study describes overall, beyond this receptor: How much clinical and demographic metadata was included differed by source and by participant, and the metadata was provided uncurated.

Sequenced sample: peripheral blood. The chain was built from TRBV30 and TRBJ1-5, with TRBD1 tentatively as D gene (5 bases match). This TCR was sampled from a man between 65 and 80 years old with active or convalescent COVID-19. The DNA sequence reads TGTGCCTGGAGTCCCCTCGGGTCCTCAGGGCAGCCCCAGCATTTT. Translated, this gives CAWSPLGSSGQPQHF.